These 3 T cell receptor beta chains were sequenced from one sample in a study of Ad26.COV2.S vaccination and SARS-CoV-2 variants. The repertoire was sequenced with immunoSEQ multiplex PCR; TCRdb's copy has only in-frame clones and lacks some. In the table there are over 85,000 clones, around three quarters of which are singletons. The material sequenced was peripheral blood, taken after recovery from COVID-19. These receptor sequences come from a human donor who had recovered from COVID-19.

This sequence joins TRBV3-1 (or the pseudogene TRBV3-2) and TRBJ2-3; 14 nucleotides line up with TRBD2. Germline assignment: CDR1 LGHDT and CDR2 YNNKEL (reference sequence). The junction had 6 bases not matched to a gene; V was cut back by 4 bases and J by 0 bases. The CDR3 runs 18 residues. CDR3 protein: CASSLGLAGGLSTDTQYF. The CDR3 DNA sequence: TGTGCCAGCAGCCTCGGACTAGCGGGGGGCCTAAGCACAGATACGCAGTATTTT.

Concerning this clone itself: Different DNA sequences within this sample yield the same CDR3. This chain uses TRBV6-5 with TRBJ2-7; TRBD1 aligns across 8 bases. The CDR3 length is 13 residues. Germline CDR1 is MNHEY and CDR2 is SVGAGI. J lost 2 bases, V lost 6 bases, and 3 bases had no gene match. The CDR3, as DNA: TGTGCCAGCAGCCGACAGGGGACCTACGAGCAGTACTTC. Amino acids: CASSRQGTYEQYF.

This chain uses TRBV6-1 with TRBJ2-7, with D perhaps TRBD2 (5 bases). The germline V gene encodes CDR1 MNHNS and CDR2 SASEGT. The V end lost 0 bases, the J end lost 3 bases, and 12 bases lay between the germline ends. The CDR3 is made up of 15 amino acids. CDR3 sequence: CASSEAGEGFYEQYF. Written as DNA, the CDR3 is TGTGCCAGCAGTGAAGCAGGTGAGGGATTCTACGAGCAGTACTTC.